This is a list of T cell receptor beta chains from one sample in a study of OX40 agonist ivuxolimab in advanced cancers. Clones were read by immunoSEQ multiplex PCR, and TCRdb kept only the in-frame ones, dropping some. Here the sample spans tens of thousands of clones, roughly 84% being singletons. The material was CD4+ or CD8+ T cells sorted from blood, obtained in a trial of the OX40 agonist ivuxolimab. These receptors all come from an adult with an advanced solid tumor such as melanoma, head and neck, liver or kidney cancer. Both conserved end residues are part of each CDR3. D genes are given only for firm matches. Only part of the rows carry a size: once, few, many, or a class if the clone is expanded.

clone size	D gene	V gene	J gene	CDR3 protein	CDR3 DNA
.	.	TRBV30	TRBJ1-6	CAWSAYLNWGDSPLHF	TGTGCCTGGAGTGCCTACCTAAACTGGGGAGATTCACCCCTCCACTTT
.	TRBD1	TRBV12-5	TRBJ2-6	CASGVAGTGDSGANVLTF	TGTGCTAGTGGTGTGGCCGGGACAGGGGACTCTGGGGCCAACGTCCTGACTTTC
.	TRBD1	TRBV5-6	TRBJ1-5	CASSYGQGLGYSNQPQHF	TGTGCCAGCAGCTACGGACAGGGTCTTGGGTATAGCAATCAGCCCCAGCATTTT
.	TRBD1	TRBV7-8	TRBJ2-7	CASSYRQGSYEQYF	TGTGCCAGCAGCTATAGACAGGGCTCCTACGAGCAGTACTTC
.	.	TRBV28	TRBJ2-5	CASSQGGKETQYF	TGTGCCAGCAGCCAAGGCGGTAAAGAGACCCAGTACTTC
.	TRBD1	TRBV19	TRBJ2-4	CASTDRGLGEAKNIQYF	TGTGCCAGTACGGACAGGGGACTGGGAGAAGCCAAAAACATTCAGTACTTC
.	.	TRBV15	TRBJ1-4	CATSRPTPRGVEKLFF	TGTGCCACCAGCAGACCTACCCCCCGGGGGGTTGAAAAACTGTTTTTT
.	.	TRBV2	TRBJ2-5	CASSGEYQETQYF	TGTGCCAGCAGTGGAGAGTACCAAGAGACCCAGTACTTC
.	TRBD2	TRBV7-2	TRBJ2-1	CASSFGLEAYNEQFF	TGTGCCAGCAGCTTTGGACTAGAAGCCTACAATGAGCAGTTCTTC
.	.	TRBV13	TRBJ2-1	CASSLDGSYNEQFF	TGTGCCAGCAGCTTGGATGGGTCCTACAATGAGCAGTTCTTC
.	.	TRBV5-6	TRBJ2-7	CASSLSLLSEQYF	TGTGCCAGCAGCTTGAGTTTACTCTCCGAGCAGTACTTC
.	.	TRBV7-3	TRBJ2-1	CASSPRRANEQFF	TGTGCCAGCAGCCCCCGACGGGCCAATGAGCAGTTCTTC
.	.	TRBV18	TRBJ2-1	CASSPTQSSYNEQFF	TGTGCCAGCTCACCAACCCAGAGCTCCTACAATGAGCAGTTCTTC
.	.	TRBV28	TRBJ1-2	CASLNPYGYTF	TGTGCCAGCCTAAATCCCTATGGCTACACCTTC
.	TRBD2	TRBV5-1	TRBJ2-1	CASKTSGAYNEQFF	TGCGCCAGCAAGACTAGCGGGGCCTACAATGAGCAGTTCTTC
.	.	TRBV6-6	TRBJ2-2	CASSYKEGKAGELFF	TGTGCCAGCAGTTACAAGGAGGGAAAAGCCGGGGAGCTGTTTTTT
few	.	TRBV28	TRBJ1-6	CASSLRSRVSPLHF	TGTGCCAGCAGTCTACGATCCAGGGTTTCACCCCTCCACTTT
.	TRBD2	TRBV15	TRBJ2-1	CATSIASGEYNEQFF	TGTGCCACCAGCATAGCTAGCGGGGAGTACAATGAGCAGTTCTTC
.	TRBD1	TRBV29-1	TRBJ2-2	CSAGTGTGGTGELFF	TGCAGCGCCGGGACAGGGACAGGAGGCACCGGGGAGCTGTTTTTT
.	.	TRBV19	TRBJ1-4	CASTLSWGLNEKLFF	TGTGCCAGTACGCTGAGTTGGGGGCTTAATGAAAAACTGTTTTTT
.	.	TRBV7-9	TRBJ2-4	CASSLDSIAKNIQYF	TGTGCCAGCAGCTTAGACAGCATAGCCAAAAACATTCAGTACTTC
few	TRBD2	TRBV18	TRBJ2-4	CASSLYSGRAVENIQYF	TGTGCCAGCTCACTCTATAGCGGGAGGGCGGTGGAAAACATTCAGTACTTC
.	.	TRBV2	TRBJ1-2	CASSTLSGAGGYTF	TGTGCCAGCAGCACCCTGTCAGGGGCGGGTGGCTACACCTTC
.	.	TRBV28	TRBJ2-7	CASSLWSYEQYF	TGTGCCAGCAGTTTATGGTCGTACGAGCAGTACTTC
.	.	TRBV19	TRBJ1-4	CASSRWTRGNEKLFF	TGTGCCAGTAGTAGGTGGACCAGAGGTAATGAAAAACTGTTTTTT
.	TRBD1	TRBV2	TRBJ1-2	CASRDDRGPSGYTF	TGTGCCAGCAGGGATGACAGGGGGCCGTCTGGCTACACCTTC
.	.	TRBV5-4	TRBJ2-7	CASSSRTGQGYEQYF	TGTGCCAGCAGCTCAAGGACGGGTCAAGGGTACGAGCAGTACTTC
.	.	TRBV9	TRBJ2-2	CASSVGGAYTGELFF	TGTGCCAGCAGCGTAGGGGGGGCGTACACCGGGGAGCTGTTTTTT
.	.	TRBV29-1	TRBJ2-3	CSGGRGGTDTQYF	TGCAGCGGTGGAAGAGGCGGCACAGATACGCAGTATTTT
.	.	TRBV7-6	TRBJ2-4	CASSPSPKNIQYF	TGTGCCAGCAGCCCATCACCCAAAAACATTCAGTACTTC
.	.	TRBV27	TRBJ2-5	CASSLDWPPAQETQYF	TGTGCCAGCAGTTTAGATTGGCCCCCAGCGCAAGAGACCCAGTACTTC
.	.	TRBV7-9	TRBJ2-1	CASSLSMAFGEQFF	TGTGCCAGCAGCTTATCAATGGCCTTCGGGGAGCAGTTCTTC
.	TRBD1	TRBV10-2	TRBJ1-2	CASSEGTGVNYGYTF	TGCGCCAGCAGTGAAGGGACAGGGGTTAACTATGGCTACACCTTC
.	TRBD1	TRBV7-8	TRBJ2-7	CASSPLPRDRGHYEQYF	TGTGCCAGCAGCCCCCTCCCCCGGGACAGGGGGCACTACGAGCAGTACTTC
.	.	TRBV20-1	TRBJ1-3	CSAPGLNTIYF	TGCAGTGCTCCGGGATTAAACACCATATATTTT
.	.	TRBV4-3	TRBJ1-2	CASSQGVGIAVPYGYTF	TGCGCCAGCAGCCAAGGTGTAGGGATCGCGGTCCCCTATGGCTACACCTTC
.	.	TRBV5-3	TRBJ2-7	CARSLKIRRKYF	TGTGCCAGAAGCTTGAAAATCAGGAGAAAGTACTTC
.	.	TRBV7-3	TRBJ1-1	CASSFSGNTEAFF	TGTGCCAGCAGCTTCTCGGGGAACACTGAAGCTTTCTTT
.	TRBD1	TRBV5-1	TRBJ2-3	CASSFSMSTGMNQDTQYF	TGCGCCAGCAGCTTTAGTATGTCGACAGGGATGAATCAAGATACGCAGTATTTT
.	TRBD2	TRBV7-8	TRBJ2-7	CASSSLAGGSSYEQYF	TGTGCCAGCAGCTCCCTAGCGGGAGGGAGCTCCTACGAGCAGTACTTC
.	TRBD2	TRBV11-3	TRBJ2-3	CASSPRGSKDTQYF	TGTGCCAGCAGCCCCCGCGGGAGCAAGGATACGCAGTATTTT
.	.	TRBV7-3	TRBJ2-3	CASSRGVSDTQYF	TGTGCCAGCAGCAGGGGTGTCTCAGATACGCAGTATTTT
.	.	TRBV29-1	TRBJ2-1	CSVVSLDYNEQFF	TGCAGCGTTGTTAGTTTAGACTACAATGAGCAGTTCTTC
.	TRBD1	TRBV10-3	TRBJ1-2	CAISVSRTGPNYGYTF	TGTGCCATCAGTGTTTCTAGGACAGGGCCTAACTATGGCTACACCTTC
.	.	TRBV15	TRBJ1-1	CATSRVGTEDQDTEAFF	TGTGCCACCAGCAGAGTGGGGACCGAGGACCAGGACACTGAAGCTTTCTTT